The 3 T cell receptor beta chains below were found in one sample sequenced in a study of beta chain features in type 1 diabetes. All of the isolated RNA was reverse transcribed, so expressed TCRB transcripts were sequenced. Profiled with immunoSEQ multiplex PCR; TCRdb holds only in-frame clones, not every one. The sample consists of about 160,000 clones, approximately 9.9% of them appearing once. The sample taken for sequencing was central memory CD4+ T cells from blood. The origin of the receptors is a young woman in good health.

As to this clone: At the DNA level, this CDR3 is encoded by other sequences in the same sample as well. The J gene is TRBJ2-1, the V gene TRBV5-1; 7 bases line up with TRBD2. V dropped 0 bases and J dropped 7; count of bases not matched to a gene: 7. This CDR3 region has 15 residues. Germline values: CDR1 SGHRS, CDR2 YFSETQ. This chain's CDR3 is CASSLGRGGHNEQFF. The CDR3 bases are TGCGCCAGCAGCTTGGGGCGGGGAGGGCATAATGAGCAGTTCTTC. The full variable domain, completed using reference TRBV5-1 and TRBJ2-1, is KAGVTQTPRYLIKTRGQQVTLSCSPISGHRSVSWYQQTPGQGLQFLFEYFSETQRNKGNFPGRFSGRQFSNSRSEMNVSTLELGDSALYLCASSLGRGGHNEQFFGPGTRLTVL.

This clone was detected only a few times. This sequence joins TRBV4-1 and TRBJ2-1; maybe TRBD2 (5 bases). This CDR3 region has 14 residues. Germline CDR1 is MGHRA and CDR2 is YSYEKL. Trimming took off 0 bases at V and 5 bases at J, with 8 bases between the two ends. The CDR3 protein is CASSQERVNNEQFF. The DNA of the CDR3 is TGCGCCAGCAGCCAAGAGCGGGTAAACAATGAGCAGTTCTTC.

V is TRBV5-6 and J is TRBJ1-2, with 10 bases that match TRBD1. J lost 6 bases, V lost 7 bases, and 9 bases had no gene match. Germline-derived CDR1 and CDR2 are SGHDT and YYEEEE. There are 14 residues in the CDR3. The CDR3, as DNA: TGTGCCAGCCGGAGGGGACAGGGGTATGATGGCTACACCTTC. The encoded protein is CASRRGQGYDGYTF.